This T cell receptor beta chain was found in a study of blood T cell repertoires in COVID-19. On the study more broadly: Both acute and convalescent COVID-19 samples were obtained from the United States, Italy and Spain. T cells, B-cell-depleted T cells, or PBMCs supplied cDNA or gDNA.

In the study's own analysis: It was from reference gene primer amplification that nucleated cell counts were estimated. Assay: immunoSEQ multiplex PCR; the TCRdb copy retains only in-frame clones and omits some. V, J and clone size reflect that table, while D and trimming were determined from the DNA. Of a few hundred thousand clones in the sample, nearly 90% are singletons; the top ten hold roughly 0.8%. Trimming stripped 4 bases from V and 0 bases from J, with 17 bases between. Germline CDR1 and CDR2: SGDLS and YYNGEE. The CDR3 runs to 17 residues. This TCR derives from a woman in her 30s with acute or convalescent COVID-19. J is TRBJ2-1 and V is TRBV9; D is unclear. The source material was peripheral blood. The DNA for the CDR3 is TGTGCCAGCAGCTTAAGAGGCGGTCTTAGCTCCTACAATGAGCAGTTCTTC. The encoded protein is CASSLRGGLSSYNEQFF.